The sample holds a few counts of the clone carrying this T cell receptor beta chain. Its antigen is not known. These data come from a study of Graves' ophthalmopathy and Graves' hyperthyroidism. Having ophthalmopathy, the donors showed moderate-to-severe activity, CAS ≥3 and NOSPECS ≥4, with disease lasting under 3 months. More than 7.5 ml of fresh blood yielded the PBMCs by density gradient. Study-wide points: Most clonotypes expanded in thyroid above 0.001 frequency were present in blood too. For predicting ophthalmopathy progression, the model had more than 60% sensitivity and 72% to 75% specificity.

The study amplified TCR beta CDR3 regions using RNA transcripts. Scientists carried out first-round RT-PCR using HTBI primers and then a second-round multiplex PCR. Each CDR3 protein gets one entry after TCRdb re-called the multiplex PCR reads with MiXCR. The repertoire holds 350,000 to 400,000 distinct CDR3 sequences, 18% seen once, with more than 1.5% in the top ten. Sequencing was performed on peripheral blood. The source is a woman aged 18-29 years with Graves' ophthalmopathy.

The CDR3 region is CASSYSGGAKNIQYF. Here the CDR3 DNA reads TGTGCCAGCAGTTACTCAGGGGGAGCCAAAAACATTCAGTACTTC. The chain employs TRBV6-2 or TRBV6-3 and TRBJ2-4, with a tentative D call TRBD1 (6 bases). CDR1 MNHEY and CDR2 SVGEGT come from the germline V gene. The V and J ends lost 0 bases and 0 bases respectively, with 6 bases between them. The CDR3 spans 15 residues.